This T cell receptor (beta chain) was recorded in a study of CD8+CD57+ T cells in acquired aplastic anemia. About the study: Healthy donors gave 10 million or so reads on average for CD4+ cells.

Details on this clonotype: Its antigen is as yet unknown. A much larger clone differs from this one at a single base, so this may be a read error.

Overall study findings and caveats: CD8+ Simpson's diversity showed no significant patient-control difference. Around 27 sequences, all CD8+ CDR3, were shared between patients and controls.

For CDR3 and TCR beta VDJ profiling, genomic DNA was the template used. A single record per CDR3 protein comes from TCRdb applying MiXCR to the reads. Of 65,000 to 85,000 distinct CDR3 sequences listed, around half are singletons. V was shortened by 6 bases and J by 1 base, with 15 bases between the two germline ends. Germline lookup yields CDR1 MDHEN and CDR2 SYDVKM. This CDR3 has 15 residues. Sequencing was done on a sample of sorted CD4+, CD8+, or CD8+CD57+ T cells (not recorded which) from PBMCs. J is TRBJ1-1 and V is TRBV28; unclear D gene. The receptor's source is a human donor in good health, serving as a control. The CDR3: CASSLLGKTNTEAFF. CDR3 nucleotide sequence: TGTGCCAGCAGCCTGCTGGGCAAGACGAACACTGAAGCTTTCTTT.